The 32 T cell receptor beta chains below were found in one sample sequenced in a study of T cell repertoires in cytomegalovirus infection. In TCRdb, the reads were re-called with MiXCR into one record per CDR3 protein. The sample holds about 260,000 distinct CDR3 sequences, roughly 15% seen once. The sample comprised PBMCs. These receptors were collected from a human donor in good health (CMV status not recorded). Some clones in this sample may be carry-over from other donors' samples.

At least ten counts were recorded for this clonotype. This chain links TRBV6-2 or TRBV6-3 with TRBJ2-1, with D unclear. The CDR3 runs to 13 residues. Germline loops: CDR1 MNHEY, CDR2 SVGEGT. The V gene lost 5 bases and the J gene lost 8 bases, with 13 bases spanning the gap. The CDR3 protein is CASSAVPMHEQFF. The CDR3, as DNA: TGTGCCAGCAGTGCTGTCCCCATGCATGAGCAGTTCTTC.

This clonotype has at least ten counts. For the CDR3, the DNA is TGTGCCAGCAGAGAGAACCAAGAGACCCAGTACTTC. It yields the protein CASRENQETQYF. The chain couples TRBV7-9 to TRBJ2-5; D unresolved. This CDR3 has 12 amino acids. V was cut by 6 bases and J by 0 bases, with 5 bases left in between. Germline CDR1 and CDR2: SEHNR and FQNEAQ (reference sequence).

J is TRBJ2-7 and V is TRBV19; 8 positions match TRBD1. The V and J ends lost 5 bases and 3 bases, in that order; junction bases with no gene match: 9. The germline CDR1 and CDR2 sequences are LNHDA and SQIVND (reference sequence). The CDR3 extends over 15 amino acids. The DNA for the CDR3 is TGTGCCAGTAGTGTAAGACAGGGGCAAGTCTACGAGCAGTACTTC. Translation: CASSVRQGQVYEQYF.

The chain is built from TRBV12-3 or TRBV12-4 and TRBJ2-2, with D perhaps matching TRBD2 (5 bases). The CDR3 length is 15 residues. Trimming removed 8 bases at V and 1 base at J, with 14 bases between. The CDR3 nucleotides are TGTGCCAGCCTACTTGGACTCATGAACACCGGGGAGCTGTTTTTT. It is translated as CASLLGLMNTGELFF.

The chain links TRBV20-1 to TRBJ1-2; the match to TRBD1 covers 7 bases. Trimming at V came to 5 bases and at J to 7 bases, leaving 7 bases not matched to a gene. The CDR3 runs 12 residues. Looked up from germline, CDR1 is DFQATT and CDR2 is SNEGSKA (reference sequence). The CDR3 sequence: CSAGIQGTGYTF. CDR3 sequence (DNA): TGCAGTGCTGGAATACAGGGGACTGGCTACACCTTC.

The chain is built from TRBV28 and TRBJ2-1; 11 positions agree with TRBD2. The CDR3 spans 15 residues. Per germline, CDR1 MDHEN and CDR2 SYDVKM. V trimming: 10 bases; J trimming: 5 bases; junction bases outside the gene matches: 10. The CDR3 loop is CANPTSGALNNEQFF. In nucleotides, the CDR3 is TGTGCCAACCCGACTAGCGGGGCCCTTAACAATGAGCAGTTCTTC.

The chain links TRBV18 to TRBJ1-5; the match to TRBD1 covers 10 bases. In germline, CDR1 is KGHSH, CDR2 LQKENI. V shed 1 base and J 5 bases; nucleotides not matched to a gene: 2. The CDR3 contains 15 residues. The CDR3 sequence: CASSPRGTGDQPQHF. The CDR3 nucleotides are TGTGCCAGCTCACCACGAGGGACAGGGGATCAGCCCCAGCATTTT.

This clonotype turned up a few times. J is TRBJ2-7 and V is TRBV28; D unclear. Trimming took off 3 bases at V and 2 bases at J, with 8 bases between the two ends. This CDR3 contains 13 residues. The germline V gene has CDR1 MDHEN and CDR2 SYDVKM. The CDR3 sequence: CASSLGRAYEQYF. The DNA for the CDR3 is TGTGCCAGCAGTTTGGGAAGAGCCTACGAGCAGTACTTC.

This clonotype was detected ten times or more. The chain carries TRBV7-9 and TRBJ2-5; 7 bases line up with TRBD2. V lost 0 bases and J lost 4; bases outside the gene matches: 5. Germline loops: CDR1 SEHNR, CDR2 FQNEAQ (reference sequence). The CDR3 contains 15 residues. The CDR3 sequence is CASSLAGGPGETQYF. The CDR3 coding sequence is TGTGCCAGCAGCTTAGCGGGAGGGCCGGGAGAGACCCAGTACTTC.

The rearrangement uses TRBV3-1 and TRBJ1-5; 10 nucleotides match TRBD1. Germline CDR1 reads LGHDT; CDR2 reads YNNKEL (reference sequence). The V and J ends lost 1 base and 4 bases, in that order; junction bases with no gene match: 4. There are 16 residues in the CDR3. The CDR3 is CASSQGDRGPNQPQHF. The CDR3 DNA reads TGTGCCAGCAGCCAAGGTGACAGGGGGCCGAATCAGCCCCAGCATTTT.

The chain is built from TRBV20-1 and TRBJ2-1; unclear D gene. The CDR3 length is 13 residues. Trimming took 3 bases from V and 2 from J, leaving 8 bases between them. Germline assignment: CDR1 DFQATT and CDR2 SNEGSKA (reference sequence). CDR3 sequence (DNA): TGCAGTGCTAGGAGCAGAGCCTACAATGAGCAGTTCTTC. Translating gives CSARSRAYNEQFF.

Ten or more counts support this clonotype. The chain joins TRBV7-8 to TRBJ1-6; D is possibly TRBD1 (5 bases). Germline CDR1 reads SGHVS; CDR2 reads FQNEAQ. Trimming took off 4 bases at V and 1 base at J, with 8 bases between the two ends. The CDR3 runs to 15 residues. CDR3 sequence (DNA): TGTGCCAGCAGCTATCAGGGATCCTATAATTCACCCCTCCACTTT. It translates to CASSYQGSYNSPLHF.

This clonotype has a count of ten or more. The DNA for the CDR3 is TGTGCCAGCAGTAAAAACAGGGCGGGCTATGGCTACACCTTC. It encodes CASSKNRAGYGYTF. The V call is TRBV28, the J call TRBJ1-2, with D perhaps matching TRBD1 (6 bases). Germline V CDR1 and CDR2: MDHEN, SYDVKM. The CDR3 length is 14 residues. V lost 5 bases to trimming and J lost 4 bases, with 14 bases between them.

In its sample, this clonotype was seen a few times. CDR3 sequence (DNA): TGCAGTGGGGGGAAAGACAGGAAAGAGACCCAGTACTTC. It specifies CSGGKDRKETQYF. V is TRBV20-1 and J is TRBJ2-5; D possibly corresponds to TRBD1 (6 bases). Germline V gene sequence: CDR1 DFQATT, CDR2 SNEGSKA (reference sequence). Trimming removed 7 bases at V and 3 bases at J, with 15 bases between. This CDR3 has 13 residues.

In its sample, this clonotype was seen many times. The CDR3 bases are TGTGCCAGCAGCCTAGGACAGGTTACGGCCTACGAGCAGTACTTC. Protein product: CASSLGQVTAYEQYF. The chain combines TRBV7-9 with TRBJ2-7; 7 bases agree with TRBD1. CDR1 is SEHNR and CDR2 is FQNEAQ in the germline V gene (reference sequence). V was clipped by 5 bases and J by 2 bases; unmatched bases: 9. This CDR3 is 15 amino acids long. The full variable domain, rest sourced from reference TRBV7-9 and TRBJ2-7, is DTGVSQNPRHKITKRGQNVTFRCDPISEHNRLYWYRQTLGQGPEFLTYFQNEAQLEKSRLLSDRFSAERPKGSFSTLEIQRTEQGDSAMYLCASSLGQVTAYEQYFGPGTRLTVT.

This clonotype has a handful of counts. The chain recombines TRBV7-9 with TRBJ1-1; D may be TRBD1 (6 bases). Trimming left V 5 bases short and J 6 bases short, with 10 bases between. CDR3 length: 12 residues. Germline values: CDR1 SEHNR, CDR2 FQNEAQ (reference sequence). CDR3 nucleotide sequence: TGTGCCAGCAGCCCCACAGGGTCTGAAGCTTTCTTT. Translation gives CASSPTGSEAFF.

The sample holds a few counts of this clonotype. The chain recombines TRBV7-3 with TRBJ1-2; 9 bases align to TRBD1. The CDR3 has 14 residues. J gave up 4 bases and V 4 bases, and 4 bases lay outside the gene matches. The germline gives CDR1 SGHTA, CDR2 FQGTGA. The CDR3 DNA reads as TGTGCCAGCAGCTCCGGGACAGGGACCTATGGCTACACCTTC. Protein: CASSSGTGTYGYTF.

Only a few counts were recorded for this clonotype. The V call is TRBV20-1, the J call TRBJ1-4; D may be TRBD1 (5 bases). CDR3 length equals 15 residues. Germline CDR1 and CDR2: DFQATT and SNEGSKA (reference sequence). V lost 0 bases to trimming and J lost 5 bases, with 13 bases between them. DNA of the CDR3: TGCAGTGCTAGAGAGACCGGGACGGGAAATGAAAAACTGTTTTTT. This sequence encodes CSARETGTGNEKLFF.

The genes are TRBV6-5 and TRBJ2-1; 14 bases line up with TRBD2. CDR1 is MNHEY, CDR2 SVGAGI, per germline. CDR3 length: 13 residues. J was trimmed by 14 bases and V by 5 bases; bases with no gene match: 5. CDR3 sequence (DNA): TGTGCCAGCAGTAGACTAGCGGGGGGGCCCGAGTTCTTC. It yields the protein CASSRLAGGPEFF.

CDR3 DNA: TGTGCCAGCAGCCCAGGACAGGCGGGAGGGACTGAAGCTTTCTTT. It is translated as CASSPGQAGGTEAFF. The gene calls are TRBV7-9 and TRBJ1-1, with TRBD1 matching 7 bases. Germline CDR1 SEHNR, CDR2 FQNEAQ (reference sequence). The CDR3 has 15 residues. Trimming at V came to 5 bases and at J to 5 bases, leaving 11 bases not matched to a gene.

This clonotype has just a few counts. V usage is TRBV14 and J usage is TRBJ1-4, with unresolved D. The CDR3 contains 11 residues. V lost 1 base, J lost 12 bases, and 6 bases lay in between. Germline assignment: CDR1 SGHDN and CDR2 FVKESK. The CDR3 here is CASSQASQLFF. CDR3 bases: TGTGCCAGCAGCCAAGCGAGCCAACTGTTTTTT. The whole variable domain, filled in from reference TRBV14 and TRBJ1-4, reads EAGVTQFPSHSVIEKGQTVTLRCDPISGHDNLYWYRRVMGKEIKFLLHFVKESKQDESGMPNNRFLAERTGGTYSTLKVQPAELEDSGVYFCASSQASQLFFGSGTQLSVL.

This clonotype was seen a handful of times. V is TRBV7-9 and J is TRBJ2-2, with D maybe TRBD2 (6 bases). V lost 5 bases and J lost 2, with 15 bases in between. CDR3 length: 16 amino acids. Per germline, CDR1 SEHNR and CDR2 FQNEAQ (reference sequence). CDR3 nucleotides: TGTGCCAGCAGCGCCAAGCGGGCATCTAACACCGGGGAGCTGTTTTTT. It is translated as CASSAKRASNTGELFF.

The gene calls are TRBV29-1 and TRBJ2-7, with 13 positions matching TRBD2. CDR1 and CDR2 (germline): SQVTM, ANQGSEA. The CDR3 loop spans 15 amino acids. With 4 bases clipped from V and 0 bases from J, the junction kept 3 bases outside the gene matches. The CDR3 loop is CSVGGTSGASYEQYF. In nucleotides, the CDR3 is TGCAGCGTTGGGGGGACTAGCGGGGCCTCCTACGAGCAGTACTTC.

The CDR3: CASVRPNTGELFF. CDR3 nucleotide sequence: TGTGCCAGCGTAAGGCCGAACACCGGGGAGCTGTTTTTT. V gene TRBV7-8 combines with J gene TRBJ2-2; D uncertain. Germline V gives CDR1 SGHVS, CDR2 FQNEAQ. The CDR3 has 13 residues. V lost 8 bases and J 0 bases, leaving 7 bases between the germline ends.

This clonotype was observed a handful of times. The chain recombines TRBV20-1 with TRBJ1-5; D uncertain. This CDR3 region has 14 residues. Germline CDR1 and CDR2: DFQATT and SNEGSKA (reference sequence). V gave up 1 base and J gave up 1 base, with 8 bases separating them. The CDR3: CSARATTSNQPQHF. As DNA, the CDR3 is TGCAGTGCTAGAGCTACGACGAGCAATCAGCCCCAGCATTTT.

The chain employs TRBV28 and TRBJ2-5, with 11 bases identical to TRBD1. Per the germline V gene, CDR1 is MDHEN and CDR2 is SYDVKM. This CDR3 region has 14 residues. With V trimmed by 6 bases and J by 7 bases, 7 bases remained unmatched. The CDR3 spells CASRPPGQGGTQYF. CDR3 nucleotides: TGTGCCAGCAGGCCTCCGGGACAGGGGGGGACCCAGTACTTC.

This clonotype was seen ten or more times. The genes are TRBV7-8 and TRBJ2-7; TRBD1 aligns across 7 bases. The CDR3 extends over 16 amino acids. Germline V gives CDR1 SGHVS, CDR2 FQNEAQ. The V and J ends lost 8 bases and 5 bases, in that order; junction bases with no gene match: 18. In DNA, the CDR3 is TGTGCCAGCTTACTAAGATGGGGACAGTCGGCCCACGAGCAGTACTTC. It codes for CASLLRWGQSAHEQYF.

This clonotype was seen a few times. The rearrangement joins TRBV2 to TRBJ2-2, with TRBD2 identical over 8 bases. The CDR3 totals 15 residues. The junction had 9 bases not matched to a gene; V was cut back by 5 bases and J by 7 bases. Per the germline V gene, CDR1 is SNHLY and CDR2 is FYNNEI. The CDR3 coding sequence is TGTGCCAGCAGTTCGAGTGGCGGGAGGATCGGGGAGCTGTTTTTT. Amino acid sequence: CASSSSGGRIGELFF.

The V gene is TRBV25-1, the J gene TRBJ2-7; D might be TRBD1 or TRBD2, each matching 5 bases. This CDR3 spans 12 amino acids. Trimming left V 10 bases short and J 0 bases short, with 10 bases between. Germline V gene data show CDR1 as MGHDK and CDR2 as SYGVNS. The CDR3 DNA sequence: TGTGCCACCGGGACCAGCTCCTACGAGCAGTACTTC. Its translation is CATGTSSYEQYF.

At least ten counts were recorded for this clonotype. This sequence joins TRBV7-2 and TRBJ1-1, with D uncertain. Trimming pared 1 base from V and 8 bases from J, leaving 8 bases between. The CDR3 has 12 amino acids. The germline CDR1 and CDR2 sequences are SGHTA and FQGNSA. CDR3 residues: CASSLVVPEAFF. For the CDR3, the DNA is TGTGCCAGCAGCTTAGTCGTGCCCGAAGCTTTCTTT. Complete variable domain (other parts from reference TRBV7-2 and TRBJ1-1): GAGVSQSPSNKVTEKGKDVELRCDPISGHTALYWYRQSLGQGLEFLIYFQGNSAPDKSGLPSDRFSAERTGGSVSTLTIQRTQQEDSAVYLCASSLVVPEAFFGQGTRLTVV.

This clonotype was recorded many times. The CDR3 is CASRGEERERTGELFF. The CDR3 bases are TGTGCCAGCAGGGGGGAAGAACGCGAACGCACCGGGGAGCTGTTTTTT. The chain uses TRBV7-3 and TRBJ2-2; D could derive from TRBD1 or TRBD2 (5 bases each). This CDR3 comprises 16 residues. Germline CDR1 reads SGHTA; CDR2 reads FQGTGA. Trimming cost V 6 bases and J 4 bases, with 18 bases left between them.

A few counts support this clonotype. The chain uses TRBV7-9 and TRBJ1-4; D remains ambiguous. Germline V gives CDR1 SEHNR, CDR2 FQNEAQ (reference sequence). Deletions cut 3 bases from V and 5 bases from J, with 10 bases between. This CDR3 has 14 residues. CDR3 nucleotides: TGTGCCAGCAGCTTCAGAGGACTAAATGAAAAACTGTTTTTT. This sequence encodes CASSFRGLNEKLFF.